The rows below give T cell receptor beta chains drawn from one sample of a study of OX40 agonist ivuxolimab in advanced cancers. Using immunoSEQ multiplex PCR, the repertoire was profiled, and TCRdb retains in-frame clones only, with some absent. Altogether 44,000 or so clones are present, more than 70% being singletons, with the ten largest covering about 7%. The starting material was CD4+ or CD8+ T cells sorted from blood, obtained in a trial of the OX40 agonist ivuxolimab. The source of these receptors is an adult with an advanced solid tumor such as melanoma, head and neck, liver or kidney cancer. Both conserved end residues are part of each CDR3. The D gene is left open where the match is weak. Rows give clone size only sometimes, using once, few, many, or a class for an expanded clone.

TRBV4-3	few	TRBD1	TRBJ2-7	TGCGCCAGCAGCCAGACCGGGACAGGGGCCGAGCAGTACTTC	CASSQTGTGAEQYF
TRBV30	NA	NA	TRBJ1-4	TGTGCCTGGAGCTTAAGGGAAAAACTGTTTTTT	CAWSLREKLFF
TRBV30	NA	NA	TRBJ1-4	TGTGCCTGGAGGATGCGAAATGAAAAACTGTTTTTT	CAWRMRNEKLFF
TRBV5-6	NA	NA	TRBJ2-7	TGTGCCAGCAGCTTGGGGACAACCTACGAGCAGTACTTC	CASSLGTTYEQYF
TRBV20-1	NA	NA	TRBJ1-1	TGCAATGCTACGGAGTTTGAAGCTTTCTTT	CNATEFEAFF
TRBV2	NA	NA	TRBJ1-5	TGTGCCAGTTGGGGGGGCGCACGGCAGCCCCAGCATTTT	CASWGGARQPQHF
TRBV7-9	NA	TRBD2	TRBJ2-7	TGTGCCAGCAGCTCCGACGGGGGGATTAGATACGAGCAGTACTTC	CASSSDGGIRYEQYF
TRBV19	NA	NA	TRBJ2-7	TGTGCCAGTAGTTTCGGCTCAACGGGGACCTACGAGCAGTACTTC	CASSFGSTGTYEQYF
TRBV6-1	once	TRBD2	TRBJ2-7	TGTGCCAGCAGTGATGTGGCTAGCGGCTACGAGCAGTACTTC	CASSDVASGYEQYF
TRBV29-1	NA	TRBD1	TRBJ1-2	TGCAGCGTTGTCCCTAGGGGGCGGAGTGGCTACACCTTC	CSVVPRGRSGYTF
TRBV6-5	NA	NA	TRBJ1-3	TGTGCCAGCAGCCGCGACAGAGCCACTGGAAACACCATATATTTT	CASSRDRATGNTIYF
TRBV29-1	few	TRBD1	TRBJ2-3	TGCAGCGACGACAGGGGCGGCACAGATACGCAGTATTTT	CSDDRGGTDTQYF
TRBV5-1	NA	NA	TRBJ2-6	TGCGCCAGCAGCTTAAGGCCAGGGGATGGCTCTGGGGCCAACGTCCTGACTTTC	CASSLRPGDGSGANVLTF
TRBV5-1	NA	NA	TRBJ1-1	TGCGCCAGCAGCTTGGAAGGGCTCACTGAAGCTTTCTTT	CASSLEGLTEAFF
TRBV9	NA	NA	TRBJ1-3	TGTGCCAGCAGCGTAGGGGGCTCTCTAGCGACCCGTGGAAACACCATATATTTT	CASSVGGSLATRGNTIYF
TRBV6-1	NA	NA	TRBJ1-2	TGTGCCAGCAGTGAGACGCATCTCTACGACTATGGCTACACCTTC	CASSETHLYDYGYTF
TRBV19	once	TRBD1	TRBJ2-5	TGTGCCAGTAGCCGGGACAGTCAAGAGACCCAGTACTTC	CASSRDSQETQYF
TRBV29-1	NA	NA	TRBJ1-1	TGCAGCGCCTCAAAGGCCACTGAAGCTTTCTTT	CSASKATEAFF
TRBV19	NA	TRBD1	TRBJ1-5	TGTGCCAGTAGTAACCGGGACAGGGGTGCTCAGCCCCAGCATTTT	CASSNRDRGAQPQHF
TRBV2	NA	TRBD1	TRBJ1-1	TGTGCCAGCAGCCTCGGACAGGTTGGAGCGGGCACTGAAGCTTTCTTT	CASSLGQVGAGTEAFF
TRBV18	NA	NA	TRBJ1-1	TGTGCCAGCTCACCCAGGGTGAACACTGAAGCTTTCTTT	CASSPRVNTEAFF
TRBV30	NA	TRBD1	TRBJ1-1	TGTGCCCGGGACAGGGGGGCGAACACTGAAGCTTTCTTT	CARDRGANTEAFF
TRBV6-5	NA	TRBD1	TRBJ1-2	TGTGCCAGCAGTTACGTCGACAGGGACTATGGCTACACCTTC	CASSYVDRDYGYTF
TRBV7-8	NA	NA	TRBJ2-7	TGTGCCAGCAGCTTAGTAAGTCAGACCCACTACGAGCAGTACTTC	CASSLVSQTHYEQYF
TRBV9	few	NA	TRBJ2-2	TGTGCCAGCAGCGTGCAACAGAACACCGGGGAGCTGTTTTTT	CASSVQQNTGELFF
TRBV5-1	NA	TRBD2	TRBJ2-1	TGCGCCAGCAGCCCCCCTTCTAGCGGGATTAACAATGAGCAGTTCTTC	CASSPPSSGINNEQFF
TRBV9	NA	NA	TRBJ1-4	TGTGCCAGCAGCGTTCAGACAACTAATGAAAAACTGTTTTTT	CASSVQTTNEKLFF
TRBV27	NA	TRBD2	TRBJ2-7	TGTGCCAGCAGTTATATAGGACTAGCCTACGAGCAGTACTTC	CASSYIGLAYEQYF
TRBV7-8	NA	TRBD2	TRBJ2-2	TGTGCCAGCAGCTTAGTCCTGAGGACTAGCGGAATCACCGGGGAGCTGTTTTTT	CASSLVLRTSGITGELFF
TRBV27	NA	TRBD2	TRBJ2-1	TGTGCCAGCAGTTTCCTAACGGGAGGAGGTGGGGGAGTTTACAATGAGCAGTTCTTC	CASSFLTGGGGGVYNEQFF
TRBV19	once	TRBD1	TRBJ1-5	TGTGCCAGTCGGTCGGGACAGGGGTACAATCAGCCCCAGCATTTT	CASRSGQGYNQPQHF
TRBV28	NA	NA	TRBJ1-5	TGTGCCAGCAATACCGGGGGAGATAGCAATCAGCCCCAGCATTTT	CASNTGGDSNQPQHF
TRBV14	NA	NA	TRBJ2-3	TGTGCCAGCAGCCAAGATCTTCGACAGCAAGCCACAGATACGCAGTATTTT	CASSQDLRQQATDTQYF
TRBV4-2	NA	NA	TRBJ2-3	TGTGCCAGCAGCCAGGTGTTAGTTACAGATACGCAGTATTTT	CASSQVLVTDTQYF
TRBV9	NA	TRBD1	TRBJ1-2	TGTGCCAGCAGCGTCGGGGGACAGGGGGCGGACTATGGCTACACCTTC	CASSVGGQGADYGYTF
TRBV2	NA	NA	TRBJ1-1	TGTGCCACCAGCTTCGCACAGGGAAGCACTGAAGCTTTCTTT	CATSFAQGSTEAFF